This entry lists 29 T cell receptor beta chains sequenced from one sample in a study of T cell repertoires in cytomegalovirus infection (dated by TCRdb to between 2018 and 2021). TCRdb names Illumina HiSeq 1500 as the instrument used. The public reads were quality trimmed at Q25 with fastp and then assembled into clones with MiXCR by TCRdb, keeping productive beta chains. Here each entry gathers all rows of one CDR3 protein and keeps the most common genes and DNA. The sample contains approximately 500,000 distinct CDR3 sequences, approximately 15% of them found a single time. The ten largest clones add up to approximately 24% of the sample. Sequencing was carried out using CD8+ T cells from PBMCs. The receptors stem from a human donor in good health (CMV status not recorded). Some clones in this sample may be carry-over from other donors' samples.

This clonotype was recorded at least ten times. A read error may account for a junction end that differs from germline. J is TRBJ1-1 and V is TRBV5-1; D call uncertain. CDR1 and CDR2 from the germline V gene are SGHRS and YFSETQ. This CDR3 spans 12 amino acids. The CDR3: CASSLASTEAFF. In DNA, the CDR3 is TGTGCCAGCAGCTTAGCAAGTACTGAAGCTTTCTTT. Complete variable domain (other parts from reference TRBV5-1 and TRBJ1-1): KAGVTQTPRYLIKTRGQQVTLSCSPISGHRSVSWYQQTPGQGLQFLFEYFSETQRNKGNFPGRFSGRQFSNSRSEMNVSTLELGDSALYLCASSLASTEAFFGQGTRLTVV.

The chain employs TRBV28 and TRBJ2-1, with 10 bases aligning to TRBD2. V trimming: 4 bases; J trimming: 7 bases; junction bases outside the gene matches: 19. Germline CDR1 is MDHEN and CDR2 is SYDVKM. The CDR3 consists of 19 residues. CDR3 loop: CASSSPGLASYPRRNEQFF. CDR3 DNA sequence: TGTGCCAGCAGTTCTCCGGGACTAGCGAGCTACCCCCGAAGGAATGAGCAGTTCTTC. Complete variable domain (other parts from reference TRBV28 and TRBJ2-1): DVKVTQSSRYLVKRTGEKVFLECVQDMDHENMFWYRQDPGLGLRLIYFSYDVKMKEKGDIPEGYSVSREKKERFSLILESASTNQTSMYLCASSSPGLASYPRRNEQFFGPGTRLTVL.

Here the CDR3 reads CASSAGTGGTGELFF. The DNA of the CDR3 is TGTGCCAGCAGTGCCGGGACAGGGGGTACCGGGGAGCTGTTTTTT. This chain joins TRBV6-6 and TRBJ2-2, with 11 positions matching TRBD1. Trimming at V came to 5 bases and at J to 5 bases, leaving 4 bases not matched to a gene. Germline V gene data show CDR1 as MNHNY and CDR2 as SVGAGI (reference sequence). There are 15 residues in the CDR3.

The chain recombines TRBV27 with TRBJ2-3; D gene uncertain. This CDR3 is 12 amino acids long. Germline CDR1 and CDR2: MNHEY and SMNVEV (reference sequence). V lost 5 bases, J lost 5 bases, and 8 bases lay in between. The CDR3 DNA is TGTGCCAGCAGTACCTACCGAGATACGCAGTATTTT. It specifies CASSTYRDTQYF.

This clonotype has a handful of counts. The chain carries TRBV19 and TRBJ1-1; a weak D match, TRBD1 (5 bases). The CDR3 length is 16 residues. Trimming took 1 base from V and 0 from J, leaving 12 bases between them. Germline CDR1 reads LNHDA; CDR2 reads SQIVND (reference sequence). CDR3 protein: CASSIGWEGMNTEAFF. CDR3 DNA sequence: TGTGCCAGTAGTATAGGATGGGAGGGGATGAACACTGAAGCTTTCTTT.

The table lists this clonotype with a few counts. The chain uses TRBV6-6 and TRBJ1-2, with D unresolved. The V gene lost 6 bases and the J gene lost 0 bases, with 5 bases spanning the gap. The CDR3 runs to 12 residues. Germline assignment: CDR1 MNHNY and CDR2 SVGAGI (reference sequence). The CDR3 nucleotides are TGTGCCAGCAGATCAGCTAACTATGGCTACACCTTC. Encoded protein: CASRSANYGYTF.

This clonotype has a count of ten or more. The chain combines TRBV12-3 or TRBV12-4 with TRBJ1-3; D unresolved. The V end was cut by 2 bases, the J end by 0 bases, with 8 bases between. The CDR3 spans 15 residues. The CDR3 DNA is TGTGCCAGCAGTTTATCCCCAGACTCTGGAAACACCATATATTTT. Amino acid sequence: CASSLSPDSGNTIYF.

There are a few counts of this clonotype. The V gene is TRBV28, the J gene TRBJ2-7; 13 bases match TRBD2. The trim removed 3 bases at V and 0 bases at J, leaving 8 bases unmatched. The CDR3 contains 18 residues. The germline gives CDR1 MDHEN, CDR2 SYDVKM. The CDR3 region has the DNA TGTGCCAGCAGTTTGCCTTTGGGACTAGCGGGGAGCTCCTACGAGCAGTACTTC. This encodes CASSLPLGLAGSSYEQYF.

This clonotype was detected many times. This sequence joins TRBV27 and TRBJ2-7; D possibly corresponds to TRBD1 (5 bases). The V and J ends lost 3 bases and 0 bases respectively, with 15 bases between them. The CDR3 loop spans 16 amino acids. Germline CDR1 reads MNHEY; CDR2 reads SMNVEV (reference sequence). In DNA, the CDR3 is TGTGCCAGCAGTTTCCAACCGACAGCTATCTCCTACGAGCAGTACTTC. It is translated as CASSFQPTAISYEQYF.

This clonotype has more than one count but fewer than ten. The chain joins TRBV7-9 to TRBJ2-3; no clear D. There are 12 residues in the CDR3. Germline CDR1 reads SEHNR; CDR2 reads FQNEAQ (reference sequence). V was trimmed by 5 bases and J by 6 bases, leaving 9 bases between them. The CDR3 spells CASSINSDTQYF. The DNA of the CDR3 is TGTGCCAGCAGCATTAACAGTGATACGCAGTATTTT.

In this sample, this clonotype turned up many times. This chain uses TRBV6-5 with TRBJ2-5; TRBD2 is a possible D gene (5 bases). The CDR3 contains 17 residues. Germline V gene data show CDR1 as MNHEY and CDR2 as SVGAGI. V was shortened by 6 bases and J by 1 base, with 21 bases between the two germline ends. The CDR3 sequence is CASSPSRSGVPQETQYF. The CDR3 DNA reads TGTGCCAGCAGCCCCTCGAGGAGCGGAGTCCCCCAAGAGACCCAGTACTTC.

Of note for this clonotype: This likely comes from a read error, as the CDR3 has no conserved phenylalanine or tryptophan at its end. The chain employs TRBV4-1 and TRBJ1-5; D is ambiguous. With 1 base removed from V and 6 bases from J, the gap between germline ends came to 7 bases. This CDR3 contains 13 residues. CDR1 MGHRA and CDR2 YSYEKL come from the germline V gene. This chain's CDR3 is CASSQVAGQPQHS. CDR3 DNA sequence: TGCGCCAGCAGCCAAGTGGCAGGTCAGCCCCAGCATTCT.

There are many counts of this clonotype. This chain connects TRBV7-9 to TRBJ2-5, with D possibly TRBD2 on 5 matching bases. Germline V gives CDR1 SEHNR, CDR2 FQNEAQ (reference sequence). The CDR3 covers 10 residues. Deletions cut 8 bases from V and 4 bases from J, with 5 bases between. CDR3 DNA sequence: TGTGCCAGCGGACTAGAGACCCAGTACTTC. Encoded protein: CASGLETQYF.

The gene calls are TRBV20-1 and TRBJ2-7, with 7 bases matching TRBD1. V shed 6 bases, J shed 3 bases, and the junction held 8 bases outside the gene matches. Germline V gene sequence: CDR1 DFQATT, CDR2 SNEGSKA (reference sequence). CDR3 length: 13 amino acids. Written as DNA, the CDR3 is TGCAGTGCCAGGGGACAGCTTGTCTACGAGCAGTACTTC. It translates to CSARGQLVYEQYF.

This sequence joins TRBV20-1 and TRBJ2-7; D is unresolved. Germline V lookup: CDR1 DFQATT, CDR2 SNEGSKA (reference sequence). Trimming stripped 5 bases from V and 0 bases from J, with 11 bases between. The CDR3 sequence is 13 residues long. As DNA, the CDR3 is TGCAGTGCTCCGTGGGGAAGCTCCTACGAGCAGTACTTC. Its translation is CSAPWGSSYEQYF.

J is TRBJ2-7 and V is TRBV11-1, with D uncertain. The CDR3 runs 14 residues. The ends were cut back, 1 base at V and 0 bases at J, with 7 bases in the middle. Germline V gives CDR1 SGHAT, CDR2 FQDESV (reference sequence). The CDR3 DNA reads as TGTGCCAGCAGCTTAGTAGGTATCTCCTACGAGCAGTACTTC. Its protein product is CASSLVGISYEQYF.

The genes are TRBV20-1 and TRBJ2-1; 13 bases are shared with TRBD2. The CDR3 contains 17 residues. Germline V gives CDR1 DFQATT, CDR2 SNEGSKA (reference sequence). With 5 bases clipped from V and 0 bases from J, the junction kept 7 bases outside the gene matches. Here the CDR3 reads CSAETSGRSSSYNEQFF. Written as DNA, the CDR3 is TGCAGTGCTGAGACTAGCGGGAGGTCCAGCTCCTACAATGAGCAGTTCTTC.

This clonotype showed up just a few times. CDR3 sequence: CASSLFGGPTDTQYF. For the CDR3, the DNA is TGCGCCAGCAGCTTGTTCGGAGGGCCCACAGATACGCAGTATTTT. The chain is built from TRBV5-1 and TRBJ2-3, with a tentative D call TRBD2 (6 bases). Germline V gene sequence: CDR1 SGHRS, CDR2 YFSETQ. Between the trimmed V and J ends, which lost 1 base and 2 bases, there was a span of 11 bases. This CDR3 has 15 residues.

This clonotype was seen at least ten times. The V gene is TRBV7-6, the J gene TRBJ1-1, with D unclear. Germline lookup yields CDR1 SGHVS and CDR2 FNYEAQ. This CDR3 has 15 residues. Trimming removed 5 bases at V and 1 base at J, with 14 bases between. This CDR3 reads CASSPREDGNTEAFF. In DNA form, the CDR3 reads TGTGCCAGCAGCCCTCGGGAGGACGGGAACACTGAAGCTTTCTTT.

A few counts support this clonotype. CDR3 DNA: TGTGCCAGCAGTTTATTGGACAGGGCCTACAATGAGCAGTTCTTC. Translated: CASSLLDRAYNEQFF. The genes are TRBV27 and TRBJ2-1, with 8 nucleotides matching TRBD1. The CDR3 contains 15 residues. Looked up from germline, CDR1 is MNHEY and CDR2 is SMNVEV (reference sequence). Unmatched junction bases numbered 1, after V lost 1 base and J lost 2 bases.

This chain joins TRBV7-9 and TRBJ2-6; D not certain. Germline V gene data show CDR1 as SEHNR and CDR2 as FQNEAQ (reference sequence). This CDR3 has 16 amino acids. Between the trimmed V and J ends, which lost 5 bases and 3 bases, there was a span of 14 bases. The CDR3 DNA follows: TGTGCCAGCAGCGGAAAGGCAGGATTTGGGGCCAACGTCCTGACTTTC. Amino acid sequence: CASSGKAGFGANVLTF.

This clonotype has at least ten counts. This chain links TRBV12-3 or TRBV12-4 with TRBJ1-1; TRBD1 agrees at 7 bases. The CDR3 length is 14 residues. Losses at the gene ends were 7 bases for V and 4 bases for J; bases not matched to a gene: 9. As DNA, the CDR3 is TGTGCCAGCACCACTCCAGGGGGTCGCACTGAAGCTTTCTTT. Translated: CASTTPGGRTEAFF.

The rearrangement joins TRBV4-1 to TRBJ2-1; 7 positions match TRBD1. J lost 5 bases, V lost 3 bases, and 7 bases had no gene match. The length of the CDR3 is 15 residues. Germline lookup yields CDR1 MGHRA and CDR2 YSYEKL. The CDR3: CASSQVGQTNNEQFF. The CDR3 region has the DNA TGCGCCAGCAGCCAGGTGGGACAGACCAACAATGAGCAGTTCTTC.

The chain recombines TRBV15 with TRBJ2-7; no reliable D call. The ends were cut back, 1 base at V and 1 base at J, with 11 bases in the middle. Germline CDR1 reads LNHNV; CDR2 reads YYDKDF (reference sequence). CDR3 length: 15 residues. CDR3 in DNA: TGTGCCACCAGCAGAGGGAAGGCAGATTCCTACGAGCAGTACTTC. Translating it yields CATSRGKADSYEQYF.

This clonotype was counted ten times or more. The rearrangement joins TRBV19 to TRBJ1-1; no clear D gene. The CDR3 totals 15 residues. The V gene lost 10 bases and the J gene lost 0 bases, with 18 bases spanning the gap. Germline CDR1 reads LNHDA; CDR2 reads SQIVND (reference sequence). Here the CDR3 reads CATRARSFMNTEAFF. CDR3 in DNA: TGTGCCACCCGAGCTAGGTCTTTCATGAACACTGAAGCTTTCTTT. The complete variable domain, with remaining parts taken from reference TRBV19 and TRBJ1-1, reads DGGITQSPKYLFRKEGQNVTLSCEQNLNHDAMYWYRQDPGQGLRLIYYSQIVNDFQKGDIAEGYSVSREKKESFPLTVTSAQKNPTAFYLCATRARSFMNTEAFFGQGTRLTVV.

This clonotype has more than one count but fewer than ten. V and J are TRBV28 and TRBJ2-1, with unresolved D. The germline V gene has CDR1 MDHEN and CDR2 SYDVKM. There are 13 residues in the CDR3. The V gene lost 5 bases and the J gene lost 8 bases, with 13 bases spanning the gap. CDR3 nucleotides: TGTGCCAGCAGTCCCCTCGTGGCTCATGAGCAGTTCTTC. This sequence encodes CASSPLVAHEQFF.

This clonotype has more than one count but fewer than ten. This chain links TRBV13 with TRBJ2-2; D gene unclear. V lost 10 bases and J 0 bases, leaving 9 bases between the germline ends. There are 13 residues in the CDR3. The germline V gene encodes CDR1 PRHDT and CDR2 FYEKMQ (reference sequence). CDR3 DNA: TGTGCCATCCCGGGCGCGAACACCGGGGAGCTGTTTTTT. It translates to CAIPGANTGELFF.

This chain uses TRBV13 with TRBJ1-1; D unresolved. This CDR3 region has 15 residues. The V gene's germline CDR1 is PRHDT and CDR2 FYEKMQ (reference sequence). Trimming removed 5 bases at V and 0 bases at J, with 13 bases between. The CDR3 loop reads CASSADVRMNTEAFF. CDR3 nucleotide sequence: TGTGCCAGCAGCGCCGATGTACGCATGAACACTGAAGCTTTCTTT.

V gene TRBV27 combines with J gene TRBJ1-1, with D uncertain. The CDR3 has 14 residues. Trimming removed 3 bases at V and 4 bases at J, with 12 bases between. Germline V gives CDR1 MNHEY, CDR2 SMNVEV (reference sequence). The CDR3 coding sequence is TGTGCCAGCAGTTTTTTAGCGGAGGCCACTGAAGCTTTCTTT. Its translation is CASSFLAEATEAFF.